A selection of T cell receptor beta chains follows, all from one sample in a study of blood T cell repertoires in COVID-19. Only in-frame clones appear in the TCRdb table, and some are missing; sequencing was by immunoSEQ multiplex PCR. This sample has roughly 66,000 clones, with about 80% found just once. Material for sequencing was peripheral blood. These receptors were obtained from a man aged 55 to 70 with acute or convalescent COVID-19. Both conserved end residues are part of each CDR3. The order of the fields is D gene, J gene, V gene, clone size, CDR3 protein, CDR3 DNA. The D gene is left open where the match is weak. Only some rows state a clone size, as once, few, many or a class for expanded clones.

d_call: .; j_call: TRBJ1-6; v_call: TRBV2; clone_size: .; cdr3_aa: CASSGPGNLNSPLHF; cdr3_nt: TGTGCCAGCAGTGGCCCAGGGAATTTGAATTCACCCCTCCACTTT
d_call: TRBD1; j_call: TRBJ1-6; v_call: TRBV2; clone_size: .; cdr3_aa: CASSGGQGQPSPLHF; cdr3_nt: TGTGCCAGCAGTGGGGGACAGGGACAGCCTTCACCCCTCCACTTT
d_call: TRBD1; j_call: TRBJ2-1; v_call: TRBV7-6; clone_size: .; cdr3_aa: CASSLAIGQGVYNEQFF; cdr3_nt: TGTGCCAGCAGCTTAGCGATTGGACAGGGTGTCTACAATGAGCAGTTCTTC
d_call: TRBD1; j_call: TRBJ1-1; v_call: TRBV6-2/TRBV6-3; clone_size: .; cdr3_aa: CASSYRTGNTEAFF; cdr3_nt: TGTGCCAGCAGTTACAGGACAGGGAACACTGAAGCTTTCTTT
d_call: .; j_call: TRBJ1-1; v_call: TRBV6-1; clone_size: .; cdr3_aa: CASSEPYPQGGDTEAFF; cdr3_nt: TGTGCCAGCAGTGAACCCTATCCTCAGGGAGGGGACACTGAAGCTTTCTTT
d_call: TRBD2; j_call: TRBJ2-5; v_call: TRBV3-1/TRBV3-2; clone_size: .; cdr3_aa: CASSQAGVKQETQYF; cdr3_nt: TGTGCCAGCAGCCAGGCGGGGGTCAAACAAGAGACCCAGTACTTC
d_call: TRBD1; j_call: TRBJ1-6; v_call: TRBV4-1; clone_size: .; cdr3_aa: CASSHDGTVLSSYNSPLHF; cdr3_nt: TGCGCCAGCAGCCATGACGGGACAGTCCTGAGCTCCTATAATTCACCCCTCCACTTT
d_call: TRBD1; j_call: TRBJ2-3; v_call: TRBV7-2; clone_size: .; cdr3_aa: CASSERPGQATDTQYF; cdr3_nt: TGTGCCAGCAGCGAAAGGCCGGGACAGGCAACAGATACGCAGTATTTT
d_call: .; j_call: TRBJ1-4; v_call: TRBV19; clone_size: .; cdr3_aa: CASSSNRNEKLFF; cdr3_nt: TGTGCCAGTAGTTCCAACAGGAATGAAAAACTGTTTTTT
d_call: TRBD2; j_call: TRBJ2-5; v_call: TRBV5-4; clone_size: once; cdr3_aa: CASSLGTSGGAWFETQYF; cdr3_nt: TGTGCCAGCAGCTTGGGGACTAGCGGGGGGGCCTGGTTCGAGACCCAGTACTTC
d_call: .; j_call: TRBJ1-2; v_call: TRBV6-5; clone_size: .; cdr3_aa: CASRPSGGFGYGYTF; cdr3_nt: TGTGCCAGCAGGCCATCCGGGGGGTTTGGGTATGGCTACACCTTC
d_call: TRBD2; j_call: TRBJ2-1; v_call: TRBV10-2; clone_size: .; cdr3_aa: CASSDERGSHNEQFF; cdr3_nt: TGCGCCAGCAGTGATGAGCGGGGGTCACACAATGAGCAGTTCTTC
d_call: .; j_call: TRBJ1-1; v_call: TRBV27; clone_size: .; cdr3_aa: CASSWSIDRRNTEAFF; cdr3_nt: TGTGCCAGCAGTTGGTCGATAGACAGGAGGAACACTGAAGCTTTCTTT
d_call: .; j_call: TRBJ1-1; v_call: TRBV19; clone_size: once; cdr3_aa: CASSLREGTEAFF; cdr3_nt: TGTGCCAGTAGTTTACGGGAGGGCACTGAAGCTTTCTTT
d_call: .; j_call: TRBJ2-2; v_call: TRBV24-1; clone_size: .; cdr3_aa: CATSGQGGRTGELFF; cdr3_nt: TGTGCCACCAGTGGTCAGGGGGGTCGCACCGGGGAGCTGTTTTTT
d_call: TRBD2; j_call: TRBJ2-3; v_call: TRBV6-2/TRBV6-3; clone_size: .; cdr3_aa: CASSYSTSGGQDTQYF; cdr3_nt: TGTGCCAGCAGTTACTCAACTAGCGGGGGCCAAGATACGCAGTATTTT
d_call: .; j_call: TRBJ1-1; v_call: TRBV9; clone_size: .; cdr3_aa: CASSRDTNTEAFF; cdr3_nt: TGTGCCAGCAGCCGGGACACGAACACTGAAGCTTTCTTT
d_call: .; j_call: TRBJ1-4; v_call: TRBV5-1; clone_size: few; cdr3_aa: CASSLGQSNEKLFF; cdr3_nt: TGCGCCAGCAGCTTGGGACAGTCTAATGAAAAACTGTTTTTT
d_call: TRBD1; j_call: TRBJ1-1; v_call: TRBV6-2/TRBV6-3; clone_size: .; cdr3_aa: CASSFRTGIGTEAFF; cdr3_nt: TGTGCCAGCAGTTTTCGGACAGGGATTGGCACTGAAGCTTTCTTT
d_call: TRBD2; j_call: TRBJ2-1; v_call: TRBV5-6; clone_size: .; cdr3_aa: CASSLTSGGFYNEQFF; cdr3_nt: TGTGCCAGCAGCTTGACTAGCGGGGGGTTCTACAATGAGCAGTTCTTC
d_call: TRBD2; j_call: TRBJ2-7; v_call: TRBV30; clone_size: few; cdr3_aa: CAYSGTRAYEQYF; cdr3_nt: TGTGCCTACTCCGGGACTAGAGCCTACGAGCAGTACTTC
d_call: .; j_call: TRBJ2-1; v_call: TRBV6-1; clone_size: few; cdr3_aa: CASSESRGNEQFF; cdr3_nt: TGTGCCAGCAGTGAGAGTCGCGGGAATGAGCAGTTCTTC
d_call: .; j_call: TRBJ1-1; v_call: TRBV19; clone_size: few; cdr3_aa: CASSIARESEAFF; cdr3_nt: TGTGCCAGTAGTATAGCCCGGGAATCTGAAGCTTTCTTT
d_call: TRBD1; j_call: TRBJ2-2; v_call: TRBV7-6; clone_size: few; cdr3_aa: CASSSRQGAVTGELFF; cdr3_nt: TGTGCCAGCAGCTCTCGACAGGGGGCGGTCACCGGGGAGCTGTTTTTT
d_call: TRBD1; j_call: TRBJ1-1; v_call: TRBV19; clone_size: .; cdr3_aa: CASSLQGLNTEAFF; cdr3_nt: TGTGCCAGTAGCCTACAGGGGTTGAACACTGAAGCTTTCTTT